A selection of T cell receptor beta chains follows, all from one sample in a study of T cell responses to AZD1222 COVID-19 vaccine. TCRdb keeps only in-frame clones here, not all; method: immunoSEQ multiplex PCR. The sample gives tens of thousands of clones, about three quarters of which show up once; 9% to 14% is in the top ten. The sample here was peripheral blood, taken on day 0 of AZD1222 vaccination. The receptors here all came from an adult in good health. Each CDR3 is given with its conserved first and last residue. Fields, in order: clone size, J gene, D gene, CDR3 length, V gene, CDR3 protein, CDR3 DNA. D genes are given only for firm matches. Rows give clone size only sometimes, using once, few, many, or a class for an expanded clone.

abundance: NA
j_gene: TRBJ2-4
d_gene: NA
len: 15
v_gene: TRBV6-2/TRBV6-3
CDR3aa: CASSYDTSSQNIQYF
CDR3nt: TGTGCCAGCAGTTACGATACTAGCTCCCAAAACATTCAGTACTTC

abundance: NA
j_gene: TRBJ1-1
d_gene: NA
len: 14
v_gene: TRBV7-9
CDR3aa: CASSDRWGDTEAFF
CDR3nt: TGTGCCAGCAGCGACCGCTGGGGGGACACTGAAGCTTTCTTT

abundance: NA
j_gene: TRBJ1-2
d_gene: NA
len: 13
v_gene: TRBV18
CDR3aa: CASSPDSNYGYTF
CDR3nt: TGTGCCAGCTCACCTGATTCTAACTATGGCTACACCTTC

abundance: NA
j_gene: TRBJ2-3
d_gene: TRBD2
len: 17
v_gene: TRBV2
CDR3aa: CARRSPTSGTSTDTQYF
CDR3nt: TGTGCCAGACGAAGCCCGACTAGCGGGACAAGCACAGATACGCAGTATTTT

abundance: NA
j_gene: TRBJ2-1
d_gene: NA
len: 15
v_gene: TRBV5-4
CDR3aa: CASRTGHQEGDEQFF
CDR3nt: TGTGCCAGCAGGACGGGCCACCAAGAGGGCGATGAGCAGTTCTTC

abundance: NA
j_gene: TRBJ1-2
d_gene: NA
len: 13
v_gene: TRBV5-4
CDR3aa: CASSSLVSYGYTF
CDR3nt: TGTGCCAGCAGCTCGCTTGTCAGCTATGGCTACACCTTC

abundance: few
j_gene: TRBJ2-2
d_gene: NA
len: 13
v_gene: TRBV2
CDR3aa: CASSTTKAGELFF
CDR3nt: TGTGCCAGCAGTACCACGAAAGCCGGGGAGCTGTTTTTT

abundance: NA
j_gene: TRBJ2-1
d_gene: NA
len: 16
v_gene: TRBV7-6
CDR3aa: CASSTLTPSPYNEQFF
CDR3nt: TGTGCCAGCAGCACGCTGACACCCTCACCCTACAATGAGCAGTTCTTC

abundance: once
j_gene: TRBJ1-4
d_gene: TRBD1
len: 15
v_gene: TRBV5-1
CDR3aa: CASSLSSTGGEKLFF
CDR3nt: TGCGCCAGCAGCTTGAGCAGCACAGGGGGAGAAAAACTGTTTTTT

abundance: once
j_gene: TRBJ1-2
d_gene: NA
len: 14
v_gene: TRBV5-6
CDR3aa: CASSLGQGNYGYTF
CDR3nt: TGTGCCAGCAGCTTGGGGCAGGGGAACTATGGCTACACCTTC

abundance: NA
j_gene: TRBJ1-6
d_gene: NA
len: 14
v_gene: TRBV5-1
CDR3aa: CASSFVSRNSPLHF
CDR3nt: TGCGCCAGCAGCTTCGTCTCCCGGAATTCACCCCTCCACTTT

abundance: NA
j_gene: TRBJ1-2
d_gene: TRBD1
len: 15
v_gene: TRBV6-5
CDR3aa: CASSSGAGGAYGYTF
CDR3nt: TGTGCCAGCAGTTCTGGGGCAGGGGGCGCATATGGCTACACCTTC

abundance: NA
j_gene: TRBJ1-3
d_gene: NA
len: 13
v_gene: TRBV5-1
CDR3aa: CASKEGAGNTIYF
CDR3nt: TGCGCCAGCAAAGAGGGGGCTGGAAACACCATATATTTT

abundance: NA
j_gene: TRBJ2-3
d_gene: NA
len: 16
v_gene: TRBV10-1
CDR3aa: CASSEGPGFGTDTQYF
CDR3nt: TGCGCCAGCAGTGAGGGGCCAGGGTTTGGCACAGATACGCAGTATTTT

abundance: NA
j_gene: TRBJ2-7
d_gene: NA
len: 12
v_gene: TRBV6-5
CDR3aa: CASSRDLTEQYF
CDR3nt: TGTGCCAGCAGTAGGGACTTAACCGAGCAGTACTTC

abundance: NA
j_gene: TRBJ1-2
d_gene: TRBD1
len: 12
v_gene: TRBV6-5
CDR3aa: CASSDRVGGYTF
CDR3nt: TGTGCCAGCAGCGACAGGGTTGGTGGCTACACCTTC

abundance: once
j_gene: TRBJ1-3
d_gene: NA
len: 15
v_gene: TRBV30
CDR3aa: CAWSQGLISGNTIYF
CDR3nt: TGTGCCTGGAGTCAGGGGTTAATCTCTGGAAACACCATATATTTT

abundance: NA
j_gene: TRBJ1-5
d_gene: NA
len: 13
v_gene: TRBV5-5
CDR3aa: CASSWADNQPQHF
CDR3nt: TGTGCCAGCAGCTGGGCCGACAATCAGCCCCAGCATTTT

abundance: NA
j_gene: TRBJ2-7
d_gene: TRBD2
len: 15
v_gene: TRBV3-1/TRBV3-2
CDR3aa: CASSQRGLALGEQYF
CDR3nt: TGTGCCAGCAGCCAAAGAGGACTAGCGCTCGGCGAGCAGTACTTC

abundance: NA
j_gene: TRBJ2-3
d_gene: TRBD2
len: 16
v_gene: TRBV19
CDR3aa: CASSLTSGGARAAQYF
CDR3nt: TGTGCCAGTAGTTTGACTAGCGGGGGGGCCCGCGCGGCGCAGTATTTT

abundance: NA
j_gene: TRBJ2-1
d_gene: NA
len: 15
v_gene: TRBV9
CDR3aa: CASSPPGSSYNEQFF
CDR3nt: TGTGCCAGCAGCCCCCCAGGAAGCTCCTACAATGAGCAGTTCTTC